This T cell receptor (beta chain) derives from a study of CD4 T cells in relation to SARS-CoV-2 and coronaviruses (dated by TCRdb to about 2021). Concerning the study at large: In the ViraFEST assay, PBMCs were cultured with antigen for nine to ten days, after which TCR beta CDR3s were sequenced to identify clonal expansions specific to the antigen. An HIV-1 Nef peptide pool or a no-peptide culture served as the negative reference condition. HLA restriction was mapped for shared crossreactive spike epitopes using patient-derived lymphoblastoid cell lines. The study assessed, at the TCR clonotype level, memory CD4+ T cell crossreactivity between SARS-CoV-2 and common cold coronavirus spike proteins. The Adaptive Biotechnologies TCR-sequencing kit was used for samples from a few pre-COVID donors and for the naive versus memory experiments, whereas the other data were Illumina-based. Expansion assays from other donors in the study were sequenced with a different, Illumina-based TCR-beta assay. The paper as a whole reports these results and caveats: In 65% to 70% of donors, memory CD4+ clonotypes turned up that crossrecognized SARS-CoV-2 and at least one common cold coronavirus spike. Significantly weaker SARS-CoV-2-driven expansion was shown by crossreactive clones than by monoreactive clones, consistent with antigenic imprinting. The study was constrained by small numbers of patients and of tested TCRs. Because no donor provided both pre-pandemic and post-infection samples, tracing the source of pre-existing responses was limited. Because the crossreactivity analysis focused on spike protein, crossreactivity against other viral proteins was not assessed.

The germline V gene gives CDR1 as KGHSH and CDR2 as LQKENI. The cysteine opens and the phenylalanine closes a CDR3 of 15 amino acids. Only CDR3 DNA remains: 45 bases, in frame from the first base. Trimming removed 2 bases from V and 3 bases from J, leaving 13 bases between the germline ends. CD4+ T cells from unexposed donors were collected before the COVID-19 pandemic (2011-2018). After approximately 11 days of culture, CD4+ T cells were isolated with the EasySep CD4+ T cell isolation kit. As cell numbers permitted, CD4+ T cells from unexposed donors were tested for reactivity to SARS-CoV-2 S and N and to four common cold coronavirus spike pools. PBMCs were cultured at two million per well in IMDM supplemented with around 5% human AB serum and about 9.6 IU/ml IL-2. Half of the culture medium was replaced with fresh IL-2-containing medium on days 3 and 7. In general, every peptide culture condition was set up in three replicate wells. Leukapheresis product for the unexposed donors was purchased commercially. Ficoll-Paque PLUS gradient centrifugation was used to isolate PBMCs from leukapheresis product or whole blood. PBMCs were either cryopreserved at -140°C or used fresh in the expansion assay. The QIAamp Micro DNA Kit was used to extract genomic DNA from the CD4+ T cells.

On this clone itself: This receptor's antigen is unknown. No quality values exist for individual bases; no much larger clone is one base distant.

The library was produced with the immunoSEQ multiplex PCR assay. The paper's data handling went like this. During preprocessing, nonproductive sequences were discarded, as were any CDR3s that did not begin with C, did not end with F or W, or were shorter than 7 amino acids. Antigen-specific clonotypes were called with the MANAFEST web app, based on expansion relative to reference and other culture wells. To be counted as positive, a clone had to show significant expansion compared with the reference culture, at an FDR below 0.05, in 2 of 3 replicate wells. To be called positive, a clone also had to show significant expansion compared with every other tandem well and an odds ratio greater than 5. After three terminal residues were trimmed from each end, CDR3 homology was quantified as pairwise Levenshtein distance using the stringdist R package. In TCRdb, the immuneACCESS table is reduced to in-frame sequences with V and J assigned. These tables do not hold every clone; where another copy was compared, an unresolved V gene accounts for under half, and the others remain unexplained. V, J and clone size were drawn from that table, and D and trimming were deduced from the DNA. The sample includes 18,000 or so clones, with about 73% observed a single time. Together, the top ten hold approximately 30% of the sample.

This chain joins TRBV18 to TRBJ1-2; tentative D gene TRBD1, with 5 bases matching. The sequence was obtained from a human donor in good health. What was sequenced was CD4+ T cells from PBMCs, cultured in vitro. The DNA sequence follows: TGTGCCAGCTCACCAGGCCCGGGACGGGACTATGGCTACACCTTC. Its translation is CASSPGPGRDYGYTF.